This TCR beta chain was profiled in a study of T cells after yellow fever vaccination. From the 5' RACE reads, TCRdb called clonotypes with MiXCR, one entry per CDR3 protein. Of approximately 34,000 distinct CDR3 sequences in the sample, 10% are singletons; the top ten hold 9.5% to 15%. In germline, CDR1 is SGDLS, CDR2 YYNGEE. The CDR3 extends over 17 amino acids. V dropped 3 bases and J dropped 5; count of bases not matched to a gene: 10. This clonotype was observed at least ten times. This receptor was identified in a man aged 18 to 29 who received the YFV17D yellow fever vaccine. This specimen consisted of PBMCs, either bulk or a sorted T-cell subset (CD4+, CD8+, memory, or dextramer-sorted; not recorded which), obtained roughly 15 days after the first yellow fever vaccination. The chain joins TRBV9 to TRBJ2-2, with TRBD1 matching 10 bases. The CDR3 is CASSANEGQGMTGELFF. CDR3 sequence (DNA): TGTGCCAGCAGCGCGAATGAGGGACAGGGGATGACCGGGGAGCTGTTTTTT.